Below are 24 T cell receptor beta chains sequenced from a single sample in a study of blood T cell repertoires in COVID-19. Only in-frame clones appear in the TCRdb table, and some are missing; sequencing was by immunoSEQ multiplex PCR. The table includes under 150,000 clones, over 75% detected once. Material for sequencing was peripheral blood. The receptor set was obtained from a woman in her fifties or sixties with active COVID-19.

The V call is TRBV4-3, the J call TRBJ1-1, with 10 bases fitting TRBD1. Germline lookup yields CDR1 LGHNA and CDR2 YSLEER. Trimming cost V 1 base and J 4 bases; bases outside gene matches: 6. This CDR3 is 16 amino acids long. The CDR3 here is CASSQALDRGITEAFF. CDR3 DNA sequence: TGCGCCAGCAGCCAAGCATTGGACAGGGGGATCACTGAAGCTTTCTTT.

This chain joins TRBV10-3 and TRBJ1-5; 8 bases line up with TRBD1. Germline values: CDR1 ENHRY, CDR2 SYGVKD. With V trimmed by 0 bases and J by 4 bases, 11 bases remained unmatched. The CDR3 has 18 residues. The CDR3 nucleotides read TGTGCCATCAGTGAGTCGGGGCACAGGGGGATTGTTAATCAGCCCCAGCATTTT. It encodes CAISESGHRGIVNQPQHF.

The chain couples TRBV4-1 to TRBJ1-2, with TRBD1 identical over 8 bases. Per germline, CDR1 MGHRA and CDR2 YSYEKL. Trimming cost V 4 bases and J 5 bases; bases outside gene matches: 9. The CDR3 loop spans 15 amino acids. The CDR3 DNA reads TGCGCCAGCAGCCTCGGACAGGGAGCAGGGTATGGCTACACCTTC. It specifies CASSLGQGAGYGYTF.

The rearrangement joins TRBV12-3 or TRBV12-4 to TRBJ1-1, with D perhaps matching TRBD1 (6 bases). Trimming removed 4 bases at V and 4 bases at J, with 10 bases between. The CDR3 covers 13 residues. CDR3 nucleotide sequence: TGTGCCAGCAGTTGGGCAGGGGTCACTGAAGCTTTCTTT. Translation gives CASSWAGVTEAFF.

Regarding this clone: Other DNA sequences of this sample code for an identical CDR3. The chain combines TRBV2 with TRBJ2-7; TRBD2 matches at 7 bases. The CDR3 contains 14 residues. V trimming: 7 bases; J trimming: 6 bases; junction bases outside the gene matches: 12. Germline-derived CDR1 and CDR2 are SNHLY and FYNNEI. CDR3 coding DNA: TGTGCCAGCAAGTGGGGAGGGAGGAAGGGCGAGCAGTACTTC. It is translated as CASKWGGRKGEQYF.

This clone was seen more than once but under ten times. The chain joins TRBV3-1 (or the pseudogene TRBV3-2) to TRBJ2-7; 7 nucleotides match TRBD2. V trimming: 3 bases; J trimming: 0 bases; junction bases outside the gene matches: 8. CDR1 LGHDT and CDR2 YNNKEL come from the germline V gene (reference sequence). The CDR3 contains 16 residues. The CDR3 nucleotides read TGTGCCAGCAGCCATCATGGTAGCGGGTACTCCTACGAGCAGTACTTC. Protein sequence: CASSHHGSGYSYEQYF.

This clone appeared a single time. The rearrangement joins TRBV5-1 to TRBJ2-3; D gene ambiguous. Trimming stripped 2 bases from V and 0 bases from J, with 16 bases between. In germline, CDR1 is SGHRS, CDR2 YFSETQ. The CDR3 spans 17 residues. Written as DNA, the CDR3 is TGCGCCAGCAGCTTTGGGCTATCCCACTCTAGCACAGATACGCAGTATTTT. This gives the protein CASSFGLSHSSTDTQYF.

This clone was counted a single time. The rearrangement joins TRBV28 to TRBJ2-3; D remains unclear. Trimming removed 2 bases at V and 2 bases at J, with 5 bases between. From germline, CDR1 is MDHEN and CDR2 SYDVKM. The CDR3 runs to 13 residues. Written as DNA, the CDR3 is TGTGCCAGCAGTTTACCGTTCACAGATACGCAGTATTTT. Translation gives CASSLPFTDTQYF.

The chain joins TRBV28 to TRBJ2-7; 10 nucleotides match TRBD2. Germline V gene data show CDR1 as MDHEN and CDR2 as SYDVKM. The CDR3 has 15 amino acids. J was trimmed by 3 bases and V by 0 bases; bases with no gene match: 2. Here the CDR3 DNA reads TGTGCCAGCAGTTTATGGGCTAGCGGGAGCTACGAGCAGTACTTC. This codes for CASSLWASGSYEQYF.

The rearrangement links TRBV5-6 to TRBJ1-1; D ambiguous. Trimming stripped 2 bases from V and 5 bases from J, with 10 bases between. The CDR3 is 13 residues long. Germline V gene data show CDR1 as SGHDT and CDR2 as YYEEEE. The CDR3 bases are TGTGCCAGCAGCTTCGGAGGGTTGACTGAAGCTTTCTTT. Its translation is CASSFGGLTEAFF.

This clone has just one count. As DNA, the CDR3 is TGTGCCAGTAGTTCGGCGGGGGGCGGACAAGAGACCCAGTACTTC. It codes for CASSSAGGGQETQYF. The chain joins TRBV19 to TRBJ2-5; TRBD2 agrees at 8 bases. With V trimmed by 5 bases and J by 2 bases, 7 bases remained unmatched. This CDR3 has 15 residues. CDR1 is LNHDA and CDR2 is SQIVND in the germline V gene (reference sequence).

The rearrangement links TRBV7-3 to TRBJ2-1; TRBD1 aligns across 10 bases. Losses at the gene ends were 1 base for V and 10 bases for J; bases not matched to a gene: 10. Looked up from germline, CDR1 is SGHTA and CDR2 is FQGTGA. There are 16 residues in the CDR3. The DNA of the CDR3 is TGTGCCAGCAGCTTAATCCCCGGGACAGGGGCTCGGGAGCAGTTCTTC. Encoded protein: CASSLIPGTGAREQFF. The variable domain in full, completed from reference TRBV7-3 and TRBJ2-1, reads GAGVSQTPSNKVTEKGKYVELRCDPISGHTALYWYRQSLGQGPEFLIYFQGTGAADDSGLPNDRFFAVRPEGSVSTLKIQRTERGDSAVYLCASSLIPGTGAREQFFGPGTRLTVL.

The CDR3, as DNA: TGCGCCAGCAGCAAGGGGGGGACAGGGTGGAGCGAGCAGTACTTC. This translates into CASSKGGTGWSEQYF. The V and J genes are TRBV10-1 and TRBJ2-7; 9 positions match TRBD1. In germline, CDR1 is WNHNN, CDR2 SYGVQD (reference sequence). J gave up 6 bases and V 6 bases, and 12 bases lay outside the gene matches. The CDR3 loop spans 15 amino acids.

The chain employs TRBV21-1 and TRBJ2-1; the table calls TRBD1, which could not be checked here. TRBV21-1 is a known pseudogene. The CDR3 sequence is 17 residues long. CDR3 amino acids: CASSKVYRTGEGNEQFF. CDR3 coding DNA: TGTGCCAGCAGCAAAGTCTATAGGACAGGGGAGGGCAATGAGCAGTTCTTC.

The chain is built from TRBV7-6 and TRBJ1-1; 7 bases are a match to TRBD1. In germline, CDR1 is SGHVS, CDR2 FNYEAQ. This CDR3 comprises 15 residues. The V segment lost 1 base and the J segment 3 bases; nucleotides outside the gene matches: 5. In DNA form, the CDR3 reads TGTGCCAGCAGCTTAGTCTTAGGGGGCTACACTGAAGCTTTCTTT. Translated: CASSLVLGGYTEAFF.

This clone was seen only once. The rearrangement links TRBV27 to TRBJ2-5; TRBD2 is a possible D gene (5 bases). This CDR3 region has 14 residues. The germline CDR1 and CDR2 sequences are MNHEY and SMNVEV (reference sequence). V lost 1 base to trimming and J lost 2 bases, with 8 bases between them. The CDR3 region is CASSLYSAQETQYF. CDR3 DNA sequence: TGTGCCAGCAGTTTATATAGCGCTCAAGAGACCCAGTACTTC.

V is TRBV27 and J is TRBJ2-7; 10 bases map to TRBD1. With 4 bases clipped from V and 1 base from J, the junction kept 4 bases outside the gene matches. This CDR3 has 15 residues. CDR1 and CDR2 (germline): MNHEY, SMNVEV (reference sequence). The CDR3 nucleotides are TGTGCCAGCAGTTCCCCGGGACAGGGGTCCTACGAGCAGTACTTC. Its translation: CASSSPGQGSYEQYF.

This rearrangement joins TRBV12-3 or TRBV12-4 to TRBJ1-1; D is possibly TRBD1 (6 bases). The length of the CDR3 is 13 residues. Trimming stripped 5 bases from V and 6 bases from J, with 13 bases between. CDR3 in DNA: TGTGCCAGCAGTCTCGACAGGATCTCTGAAGCTTTCTTT. Translating gives CASSLDRISEAFF.

The chain carries TRBV7-9 and TRBJ1-2; 8 bases align to TRBD1. Unmatched junction bases numbered 7, after V lost 0 bases and J lost 4 bases. This CDR3 is 16 amino acids long. The germline V gene has CDR1 SEHNR and CDR2 FQNEAQ (reference sequence). CDR3 loop: CASSLAIGQGLYGYTF. The CDR3 DNA reads TGTGCCAGCAGCTTAGCCATCGGACAGGGCCTCTATGGCTACACCTTC.

The rearrangement uses TRBV19 and TRBJ2-7, with 7 bases identical to TRBD1. The CDR3 spans 14 residues. Germline assignment: CDR1 LNHDA and CDR2 SQIVND (reference sequence). Losses at the gene ends were 4 bases for V and 3 bases for J; bases not matched to a gene: 6. The CDR3 reads CASSKKTGYYEQYF. The CDR3 DNA sequence: TGTGCCAGTAGTAAGAAGACAGGGTACTACGAGCAGTACTTC.

This chain connects TRBV9 to TRBJ2-2; 7 bases line up with TRBD2. This CDR3 contains 15 residues. The germline gives CDR1 SGDLS, CDR2 YYNGEE. The V and J ends lost 2 bases and 0 bases, in that order; junction bases with no gene match: 1. The CDR3 region is CASSVGGSNTGELFF. The DNA for the CDR3 is TGTGCCAGCAGCGTGGGAGGGTCGAACACCGGGGAGCTGTTTTTT.

This chain uses TRBV5-4 with TRBJ1-2; D call uncertain. The V end was cut by 7 bases, the J end by 2 bases, with 15 bases between. Germline CDR1 SGHNT, CDR2 YYREEE (reference sequence). The CDR3 length is 14 residues. CDR3 protein: CASGGGVTNYGYTF. As DNA, the CDR3 is TGTGCCAGCGGAGGCGGGGTTACCAACTATGGCTACACCTTC.

J is TRBJ2-4 and V is TRBV4-1, with TRBD1 as a possible D gene (5 bases). Germline CDR1 and CDR2: MGHRA and YSYEKL. V shed 2 bases and J shed 4 bases, with 15 bases lying between them. The CDR3 loop spans 16 amino acids. The CDR3 DNA reads TGCGCCAGCAGCCAACCTTATAGGGGAATAAAAAACATTCAGTACTTC. It translates to CASSQPYRGIKNIQYF.

The V and J genes are TRBV6-5 and TRBJ2-5; D is ambiguous. CDR3 size: 15 residues. V was pared by 1 base and J by 4 bases, with 13 bases between. The germline V gene encodes CDR1 MNHEY and CDR2 SVGAGI. CDR3 nucleotide sequence: TGTGCCAGCAGTTACTTGAACAGCTTAATAGAGACCCAGTACTTC. Amino acid sequence: CASSYLNSLIETQYF.